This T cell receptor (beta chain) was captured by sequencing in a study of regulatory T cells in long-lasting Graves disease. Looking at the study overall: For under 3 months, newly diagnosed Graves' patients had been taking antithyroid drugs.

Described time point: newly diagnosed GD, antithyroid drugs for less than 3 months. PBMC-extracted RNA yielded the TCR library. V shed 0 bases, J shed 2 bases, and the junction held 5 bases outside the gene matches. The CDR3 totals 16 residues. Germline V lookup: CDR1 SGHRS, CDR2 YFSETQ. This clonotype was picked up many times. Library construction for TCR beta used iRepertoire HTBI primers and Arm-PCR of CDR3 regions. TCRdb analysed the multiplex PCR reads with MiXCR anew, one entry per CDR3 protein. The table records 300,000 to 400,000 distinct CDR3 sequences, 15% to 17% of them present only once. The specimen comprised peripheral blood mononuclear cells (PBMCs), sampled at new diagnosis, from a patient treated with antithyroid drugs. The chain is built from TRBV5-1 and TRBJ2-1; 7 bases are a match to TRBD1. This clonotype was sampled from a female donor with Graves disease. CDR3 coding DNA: TGCGCCAGCAGCTTGGAGGCCCAGGGGGCCTACAATGAGCAGTTCTTC. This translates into CASSLEAQGAYNEQFF.